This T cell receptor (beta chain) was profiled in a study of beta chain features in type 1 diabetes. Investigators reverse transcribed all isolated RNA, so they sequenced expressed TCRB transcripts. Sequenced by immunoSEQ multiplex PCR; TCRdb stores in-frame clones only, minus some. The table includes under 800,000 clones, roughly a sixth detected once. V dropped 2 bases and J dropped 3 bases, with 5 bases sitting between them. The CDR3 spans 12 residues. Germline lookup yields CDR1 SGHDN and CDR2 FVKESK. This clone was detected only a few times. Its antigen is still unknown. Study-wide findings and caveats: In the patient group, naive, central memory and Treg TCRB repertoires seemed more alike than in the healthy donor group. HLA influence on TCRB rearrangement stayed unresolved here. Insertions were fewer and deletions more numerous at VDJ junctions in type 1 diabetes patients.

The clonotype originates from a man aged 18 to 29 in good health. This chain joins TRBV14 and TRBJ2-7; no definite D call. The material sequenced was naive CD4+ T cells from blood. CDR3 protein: CASSQFFYEQYF. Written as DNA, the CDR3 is TGTGCCAGCAGCCAATTCTTCTACGAGCAGTACTTC.